Following are 21 T cell receptor beta chains from one sample sequenced in a study of vaccination effects on CD4 cells after COVID-19. Clones were sequenced by immunoSEQ multiplex PCR, and TCRdb holds only the in-frame ones, with some missing. The sample has 25,000 to 35,000 clones, about 69% seen once. Their target antigens are unknown. CD4+ T cells specific for antigen were expanded with viral peptide pools by the ViraFEST assay before sequencing. Subsequent to a culture period of approximately 11 days, CD4+ T cells were isolated. According to PCR results, the person was infected with SARS-CoV-2 between March and December 2020. The sequences come from CD4+ T cells from PBMCs cultured with a peptide pool, collected before COVID-19 vaccination. These receptors all stem from a human donor who had a prior SARS-CoV-2 infection.

The J gene is TRBJ1-2, the V gene TRBV5-8, with D unresolved. Trimming cost V 4 bases and J 2 bases, with 12 bases left between them. CDR1 is SGHTS and CDR2 is YDEGEE in the germline V gene. This CDR3 region has 14 residues. As DNA, the CDR3 is TGTGCCAGCAGCCAGCATACTCTGAACTATGGCTACACCTTC. Translating it yields CASSQHTLNYGYTF.

The rearrangement links TRBV18 to TRBJ2-3; D not resolved. Trimming stripped 6 bases from V and 6 bases from J, with 7 bases between. Germline V gives CDR1 KGHSH, CDR2 LQKENI. The CDR3 extends over 11 amino acids. The CDR3 DNA sequence: TGTGCCAGCTCCTCCCCCGATACGCAGTATTTT. Its translation is CASSSPDTQYF.

V is TRBV6-5 and J is TRBJ1-2; TRBD1 might be the D (5 bases). Per germline, CDR1 MNHEY and CDR2 SVGAGI. V gave up 5 bases and J gave up 7 bases, with 11 bases separating them. The CDR3 contains 12 residues. DNA for the CDR3: TGTGCCAGCAGTAACGGGGGGGGTGGCTACACCTTC. Protein sequence: CASSNGGGGYTF.

This chain uses TRBV30 with TRBJ2-1, with 7 bases lining up with TRBD2. Germline CDR1 and CDR2: GTSNPN and SVGIG (reference sequence). This CDR3 contains 15 residues. J was trimmed by 2 bases and V by 4 bases; bases with no gene match: 8. CDR3 sequence: CAWTKGRGAYNEQFF. The CDR3 DNA follows: TGTGCCTGGACTAAGGGACGGGGGGCCTACAATGAGCAGTTCTTC.

The chain carries TRBV6-6 and TRBJ2-1; tentatively, D is TRBD2 (5 bases). Germline V gene lookup returns CDR1 MNHNY and CDR2 SVGAGI (reference sequence). The ends were cut back, 10 bases at V and 4 bases at J, with 11 bases in the middle. The CDR3 extends over 12 amino acids. The CDR3 reads CAIRGIYNEQFF. Written as DNA, the CDR3 is TGTGCCATCCGGGGTATATACAATGAGCAGTTCTTC.

This CDR3 is CASSSGLPSNNEQFF. CDR3 coding DNA: TGTGCCAGCAGCTCTGGACTACCAAGCAACAATGAGCAGTTCTTC. This chain joins TRBV7-2 and TRBJ2-1; a possible D gene is TRBD2 (6 bases). V was pared by 4 bases and J by 5 bases, with 15 bases between. The V gene's germline CDR1 is SGHTA and CDR2 FQGNSA. The CDR3 sequence is 15 residues long.

The sample holds a few counts of this clone. V usage is TRBV2 and J usage is TRBJ2-7; D not resolved. V was clipped by 7 bases and J by 9 bases, with 25 bases between them. From germline, CDR1 is SNHLY and CDR2 FYNNEI. The CDR3 has 15 amino acids. CDR3 sequence (DNA): TGTGCCAGCATTTATGATGCACAGCTTCCACTGGGGCAGTACTTC. This translates into CASIYDAQLPLGQYF. Together with reference TRBV2 and TRBJ2-7, the CDR3 gives the full variable domain: EPEVTQTPSHQVTQMGQEVILRCVPISNHLYFYWYRQILGQKVEFLVSFYNNEISEKSEIFDDQFSVERPDGSNFTLKIRSTKLEDSAMYFCASIYDAQLPLGQYFGPGTRLTVT.

This chain links TRBV4-2 with TRBJ2-7; 10 bases match TRBD2. Trimming removed 0 bases from V and 5 bases from J; junction bases left unmatched: 7. In germline, CDR1 is LGHNA, CDR2 YNFKEQ. This CDR3 is 16 amino acids long. As DNA, the CDR3 is TGTGCCAGCAGCCAAGAGGACACTAGCGGGGTTGACGAGCAGTACTTC. Translating gives CASSQEDTSGVDEQYF.

This clone was found once. The V and J genes are TRBV10-3 and TRBJ1-1, with D tentatively TRBD1 (5 bases). Germline loops: CDR1 ENHRY, CDR2 SYGVKD. CDR3 length: 13 amino acids. V was pared by 3 bases and J by 7 bases, with 12 bases between. CDR3 bases: TGTGCCATCAGTGAAGCGGGGGACGGTGAAGCTTTCTTT. As protein: CAISEAGDGEAFF.

This sequence joins TRBV6-6 and TRBJ1-2; 7 bases align to TRBD1. Germline CDR1 MNHNY, CDR2 SVGAGI (reference sequence). Trimming cost V 6 bases and J 4 bases; bases outside gene matches: 11. This CDR3 has 15 amino acids. CDR3 coding DNA: TGTGCCAGCAGACGGGACAGCCCTTCTGGCTATGGCTACACCTTC. Protein sequence: CASRRDSPSGYGYTF.

V usage is TRBV6-4 and J usage is TRBJ1-5; no firm D call. Germline CDR1 MRHNA, CDR2 SNTAGT. V gave up 6 bases and J gave up 7 bases, with 4 bases separating them. CDR3 length: 10 amino acids. The CDR3 bases are TGTGCCAGCAGGGGCCAGCCCCAGCATTTT. Protein: CASRGQPQHF.

The genes are TRBV18 and TRBJ1-1; D gene uncertain. Trimming removed 3 bases from V and 7 bases from J, with 12 bases in between. Germline lookup yields CDR1 KGHSH and CDR2 LQKENI. CDR3 length: 13 residues. As DNA, the CDR3 is TGTGCCAGCTCACCGGCCATTGGATTTGAAGCTTTCTTT. Its translation is CASSPAIGFEAFF.

The V and J genes are TRBV5-1 and TRBJ2-1; 8 nucleotides line up with TRBD1. This CDR3 region has 14 residues. CDR1 SGHRS and CDR2 YFSETQ come from the germline V gene. Losses at the gene ends were 5 bases for V and 4 bases for J; bases not matched to a gene: 5. The CDR3 loop is CASRRTGLYNEQFF. The CDR3 coding sequence is TGCGCCAGCAGACGGACAGGGTTATACAATGAGCAGTTCTTC. The whole variable domain, remainder taken from reference TRBV5-1 and TRBJ2-1, is KAGVTQTPRYLIKTRGQQVTLSCSPISGHRSVSWYQQTPGQGLQFLFEYFSETQRNKGNFPGRFSGRQFSNSRSEMNVSTLELGDSALYLCASRRTGLYNEQFFGPGTRLTVL.

This clone was counted a few times. The chain has TRBV5-1 and TRBJ1-4; 9 nucleotides line up with TRBD1. The V gene's germline CDR1 is SGHRS and CDR2 YFSETQ. J gave up 7 bases and V 5 bases, and 9 bases lay outside the gene matches. The CDR3 loop spans 15 amino acids. CDR3 sequence reads: CASRRDRGSGEKLFF. The CDR3 nucleotides are TGCGCCAGCAGACGCGACAGGGGGAGCGGTGAAAAACTGTTTTTT.

This clone came up a few times. The V call is TRBV27, the J call TRBJ2-7; 7 nucleotides agree with TRBD2. CDR1 is MNHEY, CDR2 SMNVEV, per germline (reference sequence). The CDR3 is 14 amino acids. The J segment lost 6 bases and the V segment lost 4 bases, leaving 9 bases of the junction unmatched. CDR3 nucleotides: TGTGCCAGCAGTTATAGCGGGTTTACGAGCGAGCAGTACTTC. The encoded protein is CASSYSGFTSEQYF.

V is TRBV7-9 and J is TRBJ2-2; D not resolved. The CDR3 consists of 13 residues. The ends were cut back, 2 bases at V and 8 bases at J, with 9 bases in the middle. Per the germline V gene, CDR1 is SEHNR and CDR2 is FQNEAQ (reference sequence). Here the CDR3 DNA reads TGTGCCAGCAGCTTACAGGCCCCAGGGGAGCTGTTTTTT. This sequence encodes CASSLQAPGELFF. The variable domain in full, completed from reference TRBV7-9 and TRBJ2-2, reads DTGVSQNPRHKITKRGQNVTFRCDPISEHNRLYWYRQTLGQGPEFLTYFQNEAQLEKSRLLSDRFSAERPKGSFSTLEIQRTEQGDSAMYLCASSLQAPGELFFGEGSRLTVL.

The V gene is TRBV30, the J gene TRBJ2-1; D perhaps matches TRBD2 (6 bases). Germline-derived CDR1 and CDR2 are GTSNPN and SVGIG (reference sequence). Between the trimmed V and J ends, which lost 2 bases and 8 bases, there was a span of 28 bases. The CDR3 extends over 18 amino acids. The DNA of the CDR3 is TGTGCCTGGAGTTGGTGGAAAGGGACTCCGATTCCTATGGATGAGCAGTTCTTC. Translating gives CAWSWWKGTPIPMDEQFF. Full variable domain (outside the CDR3, taken from reference TRBV30 and TRBJ2-1): SQTIHQWPATLVQPVGSPLSLECTVEGTSNPNLYWYRQAAGRGLQLLFYSVGIGQISSEVPQNLSASRPQDRQFILSSKKLLLSDSGFYLCAWSWWKGTPIPMDEQFFGPGTRLTVL.

In its sample, this clone was seen a few times. The rearrangement uses TRBV6-2 or TRBV6-3 and TRBJ2-1, with TRBD1 identical over 7 bases. Trimming cost V 4 bases and J 1 base; bases outside gene matches: 10. Germline CDR1 reads MNHEY; CDR2 reads SVGEGT. The CDR3 contains 17 residues. The CDR3 DNA follows: TGTGCCAGCAGTTCTTATGGACAGGTTCTATCCTACAATGAGCAGTTCTTC. Translating gives CASSSYGQVLSYNEQFF.

This chain connects TRBV5-1 to TRBJ1-2; D remains unclear. The CDR3 covers 14 residues. Trimming left V 6 bases short and J 0 bases short, with 12 bases between. The germline V gene has CDR1 SGHRS and CDR2 YFSETQ. The DNA of the CDR3 is TGCGCCAGCACGCAGGTCCCCTCTAACTATGGCTACACCTTC. Translating it yields CASTQVPSNYGYTF.

This chain joins TRBV15 and TRBJ2-7, with D unresolved. CDR3 length: 18 amino acids. The V gene lost 5 bases and the J gene lost 4 bases, with 27 bases spanning the gap. Germline loops: CDR1 LNHNV, CDR2 YYDKDF (reference sequence). The CDR3 protein is CATSETGTFGVPIYEQYF. DNA for the CDR3: TGTGCCACCAGCGAGACCGGAACGTTTGGCGTACCGATATACGAGCAGTACTTC.

V gene TRBV11-2 combines with J gene TRBJ2-1, with 10 bases fitting TRBD2. The CDR3 spans 16 residues. V dropped 3 bases and J dropped 5; count of bases not matched to a gene: 7. Looked up from germline, CDR1 is SGHAT and CDR2 is FQNNGV. In DNA, the CDR3 is TGTGCCAGCAGCTTGAGAACTAGCGGGACTAACAATGAGCAGTTCTTC. Translated, it gives CASSLRTSGTNNEQFF. Together with reference TRBV11-2 and TRBJ2-1, the CDR3 gives the full variable domain: EAGVAQSPRYKIIEKRQSVAFWCNPISGHATLYWYQQILGQGPKLLIQFQNNGVVDDSQLPKDRFSAERLKGVDSTLKIQPAKLEDSAVYLCASSLRTSGTNNEQFFGPGTRLTVL.